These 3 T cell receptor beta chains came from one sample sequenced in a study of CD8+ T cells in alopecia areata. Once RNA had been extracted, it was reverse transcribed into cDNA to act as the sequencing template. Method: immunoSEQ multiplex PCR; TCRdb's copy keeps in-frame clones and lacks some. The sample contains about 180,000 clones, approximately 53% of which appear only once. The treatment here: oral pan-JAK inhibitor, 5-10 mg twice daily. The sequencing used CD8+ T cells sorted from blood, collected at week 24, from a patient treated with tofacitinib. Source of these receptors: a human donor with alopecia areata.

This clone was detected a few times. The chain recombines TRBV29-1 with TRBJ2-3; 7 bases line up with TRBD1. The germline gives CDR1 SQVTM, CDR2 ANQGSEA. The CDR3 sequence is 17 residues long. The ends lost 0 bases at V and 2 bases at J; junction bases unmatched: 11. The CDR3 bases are TGCAGCGTTGAAGAATCGGTCACAGGGGATTCCACAGATACGCAGTATTTT. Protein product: CSVEESVTGDSTDTQYF.

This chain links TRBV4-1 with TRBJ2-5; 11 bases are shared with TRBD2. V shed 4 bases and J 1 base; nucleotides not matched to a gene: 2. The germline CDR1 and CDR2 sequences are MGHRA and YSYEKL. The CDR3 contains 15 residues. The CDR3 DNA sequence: TGCGCCAGCAGCCCCGGGACTAGCGGCCAAGAGACCCAGTACTTC. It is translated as CASSPGTSGQETQYF.

The CDR3 protein is CASSGGSDNQPQHF. CDR3 sequence (DNA): TGCGCCAGCAGTGGGGGTAGCGACAATCAGCCCCAGCATTTT. This rearrangement joins TRBV10-2 to TRBJ1-5; D uncertain. Germline assignment: CDR1 WSHSY and CDR2 SAAADI. This CDR3 is 14 amino acids long. V gave up 4 bases and J gave up 3 bases, with 10 bases separating them.